Included here is one TCR beta chain sequence, with context. These data belong to a study of blood T cell repertoires in COVID-19. Study-level background: T cells, B-cell-depleted T cells, or PBMCs supplied cDNA or gDNA.

Authors' analysis steps: Amplification of reference gene primers was used by the study to estimate nucleated cell counts. Here immunoSEQ multiplex PCR was the method, and the copy in TCRdb shows in-frame clones only, minus some. That table supplies the V and J calls and clone size; D and trimming were determined from the DNA. The table has 75,000 to 100,000 clones, 81% seen once; the top ten hold roughly 4.4%. CDR1 is PRHDT, CDR2 FYEKMQ, per germline (reference sequence). CDR3 length: 14 amino acids. V lost 5 bases and J lost 3, with 11 bases in between. This chain links TRBV13 with TRBJ2-1, with D uncertain. This clonotype was sampled from a man in his 60s with acute or convalescent COVID-19. Material for sequencing was peripheral blood. CDR3 residues: CASSPSLNYNEQFF. The CDR3 nucleotides read TGTGCCAGCAGCCCCTCCCTAAACTACAATGAGCAGTTCTTC.